These T cell receptor beta chains were read from a single sample in a study of blood T cell repertoires in COVID-19. Sequenced by immunoSEQ multiplex PCR; TCRdb stores in-frame clones only, minus some. This sample yields 350,000 to 550,000 clones, of which roughly 91% are seen a single time; roughly 4% belongs to the top ten. Sequencing input: peripheral blood. Receptor source: a woman in her twenties or thirties with acute or convalescent COVID-19. The CDR3 runs from the conserved cysteine through the conserved F or W. Fields, in order: CDR3 length, V gene, D gene, CDR3 protein. The D gene is left open where the match is weak.

17 | TRBV5-6 | TRBD1 | CASSLTGQGIVYSPLHF
16 | TRBV9 | - | CASSVAAGAGNSPLHF
15 | TRBV19 | - | CASSIGRPNTGELFF
22 | TRBV19 | - | CARTVPPPEKRAPKCSNQPQHF
18 | TRBV11-3 | TRBD1 | CASSFEPIQGSGANVLTF
15 | TRBV28 | TRBD1 | CASSTDRGYAGEQYF
13 | TRBV27 | - | CASSPGITNTQYF
15 | TRBV9 | - | CASSVGVGSADTQYF
14 | TRBV19 | - | CASSSTVGDQPQHF
19 | TRBV5-1 | TRBD2 | CASSLDGGGAGFGTDTQYF
15 | TRBV9 | TRBD2 | CASSTTSGVLNEQFF
14 | TRBV2 | - | CASRRTSGGEKLFF
16 | TRBV4-1 | TRBD2 | CASSQDLASGGNEQFF
14 | TRBV2 | TRBD2 | CASIEASGSYEQYF
15 | TRBV11-2 | - | CASSPLTENNEKLFF
15 | TRBV4-1 | - | CASSQDSREGYEQYF
13 | TRBV29-1 | TRBD1 | CSAGTGGTGELFF
16 | TRBV5-6 | TRBD2 | CASSPGGDPWVLEQFF
15 | TRBV11-2 | - | CASSPKRGLWGELFF
14 | TRBV6-5 | TRBD2 | CASSSSGVLETQYF
13 | TRBV2 | - | CASSWGGANTIYF
15 | TRBV9 | - | CASSVGGAGANVLTF
18 | TRBV29-1 | TRBD2 | CSVQTGLAGGHPYNEQFF
18 | TRBV6-6 | TRBD1 | CASSQTGTGYERTDTQYF
14 | TRBV6-5 | TRBD1 | CASSKQGTNTEAFF
13 | TRBV30 | TRBD1 | CACTGGYGTEAFF
18 | TRBV11-2 | TRBD2 | CASRSPGTSRRFTDTQYF
20 | TRBV4-1 | TRBD1 | CASSQEGDRASTEINQPQHF
14 | TRBV19 | TRBD1 | CASRGIGGVERAFF
15 | TRBV5-1 | - | CASRATGSVARGYTF
15 | TRBV7-2 | - | CASSLAGGPNNEQFF
16 | TRBV5-4 | TRBD1 | CASSVTGGKPTDTQYF
16 | TRBV27 | TRBD1 | CASSLTRTGANTEAFF
12 | TRBV5-1 | - | CASSPRGNEQYF
13 | TRBV2 | - | CASSEWPRGEQYF
14 | TRBV30 | TRBD1 | CAWTNRDRVHGYTF
15 | TRBV19 | - | CASSTIPVFWEEAFF
12 | TRBV24-1 | - | CATSDVTGKQYF
13 | TRBV30 | - | CAWSATPFNEQFF
16 | TRBV4-2 | - | CASSQGTEPTNEKLFF
15 | TRBV3-1/TRBV3-2 | TRBD2 | CASSQTSGGAETQYF
15 | TRBV30 | TRBD1 | CAWSYRDRVTGELFF
13 | TRBV10-3 | - | CAISVQYNEKLFF
15 | TRBV19 | - | CASSIDEGKNTEAFF
16 | TRBV19 | - | CASSIYAGAGNNEQFF
14 | TRBV5-5 | - | CASSLGRPNTEAFF
16 | TRBV9 | TRBD1 | CASSAGGQGLYNEQFF
17 | TRBV29-1 | TRBD2 | CSVDPGTSGGFVDEQFF
17 | TRBV4-2 | - | CASSQDYPRRGRTEQFF
17 | TRBV2 | TRBD2 | CASSENGSGGVFFEQFF
14 | TRBV28 | TRBD1 | CASMKAGGNEKLFF